These T cell receptor beta chains were read from a single sample in a study of response to subunit inactivated influenza vaccine. Each CDR3 protein is one row after TCRdb ran MiXCR on the RT-PCR reads. The sample carries hundreds of thousands of distinct CDR3 sequences, 10% to 15% recorded once. The sequencing used non-naive T cells sorted from PBMCs, collected less than 15 days before vaccination. The receptors were sampled from a man over 45 who received an inactivated influenza vaccine. CDR3s include the opening cysteine and the closing phenylalanine or tryptophan. The D gene is left open where the match is weak. Part of the rows lack a size; the others show once, few, many or a class for expanded clones.

cdr3_aa: CASSPTRFTPLHF; cdr3_nt: TGTGCCAGCAGCCCCACCCGGTTTACACCCCTCCACTTT; v_call: TRBV7-2; d_call: -; clone_size: -; j_call: TRBJ1-6
cdr3_aa: CSVTGAGRGETQYF; cdr3_nt: TGCAGCGTCACCGGTGCGGGGAGAGGGGAGACCCAGTACTTC; v_call: TRBV29-1; d_call: -; clone_size: -; j_call: TRBJ2-5
cdr3_aa: CASSQRVGNYEQYF; cdr3_nt: TGTGCCAGCAGCCAACGTGTAGGGAATTACGAGCAGTACTTC; v_call: TRBV14; d_call: -; clone_size: few; j_call: TRBJ2-7
cdr3_aa: CASSLGTSGRRDTQYF; cdr3_nt: TGCGCCAGCAGCCTAGGGACTAGCGGGAGAAGGGATACGCAGTATTTT; v_call: TRBV5-1; d_call: TRBD2; clone_size: few; j_call: TRBJ2-3
cdr3_aa: CASSSPTVWGKQFF; cdr3_nt: TGTGCCAGCAGCTCCCCCACCGTGTGGGGGAAGCAGTTCTTC; v_call: TRBV12-3/TRBV12-4; d_call: -; clone_size: -; j_call: TRBJ2-1
cdr3_aa: CASSWTRVTGANVLTF; cdr3_nt: TGTGCCAGCAGCTGGACCAGGGTAACGGGGGCCAACGTCCTGACTTTC; v_call: TRBV5-6; d_call: -; clone_size: -; j_call: TRBJ2-6
cdr3_aa: CASSQVQDSFAEAFF; cdr3_nt: TGCGCCAGCAGCCAAGTTCAGGATTCCTTCGCTGAAGCTTTCTTT; v_call: TRBV4-3; d_call: -; clone_size: few; j_call: TRBJ1-1
cdr3_aa: CASSEAGSGRKEFF; cdr3_nt: TGTGCCAGCAGTGAGGCAGGGTCCGGGAGGAAGGAGTTCTTC; v_call: TRBV2; d_call: TRBD2; clone_size: few; j_call: TRBJ2-1
cdr3_aa: CASSNLAGGDNEQFF; cdr3_nt: TGTGCCAGCAGTAATTTAGCGGGGGGGGACAATGAGCAGTTCTTC; v_call: TRBV28; d_call: TRBD2; clone_size: few; j_call: TRBJ2-1
cdr3_aa: CASIRQGAEQFF; cdr3_nt: TGTGCCAGCATTAGACAGGGGGCGGAGCAGTTCTTC; v_call: TRBV2; d_call: TRBD1; clone_size: many; j_call: TRBJ2-1
cdr3_aa: CASRPLGDTGELFF; cdr3_nt: TGTGCCAGCAGGCCACTGGGGGACACCGGGGAGCTGTTTTTT; v_call: TRBV3-1; d_call: -; clone_size: few; j_call: TRBJ2-2
cdr3_aa: CATSRDLRGETQYF; cdr3_nt: TGTGCCACCAGCAGAGATCTCAGGGGAGAGACCCAGTACTTC; v_call: TRBV15; d_call: -; clone_size: -; j_call: TRBJ2-5
cdr3_aa: CASSVNPTVNTEAFF; cdr3_nt: TGTGCCAGCAGCGTGAACCCGACGGTGAACACTGAAGCTTTCTTT; v_call: TRBV5-6; d_call: -; clone_size: -; j_call: TRBJ1-1
cdr3_aa: CASSLLRDRLDYGYTF; cdr3_nt: TGTGCCAGCAGCTTACTACGGGACAGACTCGACTATGGCTACACCTTC; v_call: TRBV7-9; d_call: TRBD1; clone_size: -; j_call: TRBJ1-2
cdr3_aa: CASSPRTSGRPGQFF; cdr3_nt: TGTGCCAGCAGTCCTAGGACTAGCGGGAGACCCGGGCAGTTCTTC; v_call: TRBV27; d_call: TRBD2; clone_size: few; j_call: TRBJ2-1
cdr3_aa: CASSGVGGRTYNEQFF; cdr3_nt: TGCGCCAGCAGTGGGGTCGGCGGGAGGACCTACAATGAGCAGTTCTTC; v_call: TRBV5-1; d_call: TRBD2; clone_size: few; j_call: TRBJ2-1
cdr3_aa: CASSYDPRGFYGYTF; cdr3_nt: TGTGCCAGCAGTTACGATCCCAGGGGTTTCTATGGCTACACCTTC; v_call: TRBV6-5; d_call: -; clone_size: -; j_call: TRBJ1-2
cdr3_aa: CASSQGMRGARMEQYF; cdr3_nt: TGCGCCAGCAGCCAAGGAATGCGGGGGGCCAGAATGGAGCAGTACTTC; v_call: TRBV4-1; d_call: TRBD2; clone_size: many; j_call: TRBJ2-7
cdr3_aa: CASRSFTSGGIYEQYF; cdr3_nt: TGTGCCAGCAGATCTTTTACTAGCGGGGGGATCTACGAGCAGTACTTC; v_call: TRBV6-1; d_call: TRBD2; clone_size: -; j_call: TRBJ2-7
cdr3_aa: CASSPDRVGITGELFF; cdr3_nt: TGTGCCAGCAGCCCCGACAGGGTAGGGATCACCGGGGAGCTGTTTTTT; v_call: TRBV12-3/TRBV12-4; d_call: TRBD1; clone_size: -; j_call: TRBJ2-2
cdr3_aa: CAWRRTGVPSEAFF; cdr3_nt: TGTGCCTGGAGGAGGACAGGGGTCCCCTCTGAAGCTTTCTTT; v_call: TRBV30; d_call: TRBD1; clone_size: -; j_call: TRBJ1-1
cdr3_aa: CASSPGQMNLPAKNIQYF; cdr3_nt: TGTGCCAGCAGTCCGGGACAAATGAATTTACCCGCCAAAAACATTCAGTACTTC; v_call: TRBV28; d_call: -; clone_size: few; j_call: TRBJ2-4
cdr3_aa: CASSLVAPGDLYF; cdr3_nt: TGTGCCAGCAGCTTAGTCGCCCCAGGGGATTTGTACTTC; v_call: TRBV7-9; d_call: -; clone_size: few; j_call: TRBJ2-7
cdr3_aa: CASSQAAGGWYEQYF; cdr3_nt: TGTGCCAGCAGCCAAGCGGCAGGGGGCTGGTACGAGCAGTACTTC; v_call: TRBV3-1; d_call: TRBD1; clone_size: -; j_call: TRBJ2-7
cdr3_aa: CASSTSPTGGTEAFF; cdr3_nt: TGTGCCAGCAGTACCTCCCCCACAGGGGGCACTGAAGCTTTCTTT; v_call: TRBV27; d_call: TRBD1; clone_size: -; j_call: TRBJ1-1
cdr3_aa: CASSNRGRRETQYF; cdr3_nt: TGTGCCAGCAGTAACAGGGGGCGGCGAGAGACCCAGTACTTC; v_call: TRBV2; d_call: TRBD1; clone_size: -; j_call: TRBJ2-5